These 24 T cell receptor beta chains came from one sample sequenced in a study of lymphopenia after photon versus proton radiotherapy. Here immunoSEQ multiplex PCR was the method, and the copy in TCRdb shows in-frame clones only, minus some. This table holds roughly 29,000 clones, approximately 90% found once. The specimen was peripheral blood, collected from a patient treated with proton-based radiotherapy. These receptor sequences come from a woman aged 60-75 years with cholangiocarcinoma. Some clones in this sample may be carry-over from other donors' samples.

This chain links TRBV10-3 with TRBJ2-2; TRBD2 agrees at 11 bases. The germline gives CDR1 ENHRY, CDR2 SYGVKD. J gave up 6 bases and V 11 bases, and 8 bases lay outside the gene matches. This CDR3 comprises 14 residues. The CDR3 sequence: CAAASGGPPGELFF. The CDR3 nucleotides read TGTGCCGCCGCTAGCGGGGGGCCCCCCGGGGAGCTGTTTTTT.

The chain is built from TRBV11-2 and TRBJ2-1, with 13 bases fitting TRBD2. The germline V gene has CDR1 SGHAT and CDR2 FQNNGV. Unmatched junction bases numbered 9, after V lost 2 bases and J lost 2 bases. The CDR3 is 19 residues long. The CDR3 sequence: CASSLPESGLAGTYNEQFF. CDR3 DNA sequence: TGTGCCAGCAGCTTACCGGAATCGGGACTAGCGGGAACCTACAATGAGCAGTTCTTC.

The chain recombines TRBV6-5 with TRBJ1-1, with D unclear. The CDR3 extends over 14 amino acids. V lost 3 bases and J lost 1, with 9 bases in between. The germline CDR1 and CDR2 sequences are MNHEY and SVGAGI. The CDR3 sequence is CASSYGSANTEAFF. In nucleotides, the CDR3 is TGTGCCAGCAGTTATGGGTCGGCGAACACTGAAGCTTTCTTT.

The chain links TRBV7-9 to TRBJ1-2; D remains unclear. CDR3 length equals 13 residues. The germline V and J ends were trimmed by 5 bases and 7 bases, with 14 bases remaining between them. Germline CDR1 and CDR2: SEHNR and FQNEAQ (reference sequence). CDR3 loop: CASSPNTLGGYTF. DNA of the CDR3: TGTGCCAGCAGCCCTAATACGCTTGGTGGCTACACCTTC.

V is TRBV7-3 and J is TRBJ1-4; no firm D call. V lost 2 bases to trimming and J lost 10 bases, with 14 bases between them. The CDR3 loop spans 14 amino acids. CDR1 and CDR2 from the germline V gene are SGHTA and FQGTGA. The CDR3 DNA reads as TGTGCCAGCAGCTTAGAAGGATATTCTGGAAAACTGTTTTTT. It yields the protein CASSLEGYSGKLFF.

The genes are TRBV2 and TRBJ1-4; D perhaps matches TRBD1 (5 bases). This CDR3 is 11 amino acids long. Germline V gene lookup returns CDR1 SNHLY and CDR2 FYNNEI. The V end was cut by 11 bases, the J end by 4 bases, with 8 bases between. CDR3 nucleotides: TGTGCCGGGACGCATAATGAAAAACTGTTTTTT. Translated, it gives CAGTHNEKLFF.

With regard to this clone: The sample contains more than one DNA sequence encoding this CDR3. This sequence joins TRBV2 and TRBJ1-1; D gene ambiguous. There are 13 residues in the CDR3. Trimming left V 2 bases short and J 1 base short, with 5 bases between. Germline CDR1 and CDR2: SNHLY and FYNNEI. The CDR3 DNA reads TGTGCCAGCAGTGAATTGACGAACACTGAAGCTTTCTTT. This sequence encodes CASSELTNTEAFF.

This clone was recorded once. The chain is built from TRBV5-6 and TRBJ1-6, with a weak D call TRBD1 (5 bases). The V end was cut by 3 bases, the J end by 8 bases, with 18 bases between. Germline CDR1 SGHDT, CDR2 YYEEEE. CDR3 length: 16 residues. CDR3 amino acids: CASSSPTDDLYSPLHF. The DNA of the CDR3 is TGTGCCAGCAGCTCGCCGACAGACGACCTATATTCACCCCTCCACTTT.

The chain has TRBV18 and TRBJ2-7, with unresolved D. The CDR3 has 16 residues. The germline CDR1 and CDR2 sequences are KGHSH and LQKENI. Between the trimmed V and J ends, which lost 2 bases and 0 bases, there was a span of 14 bases. DNA for the CDR3: TGTGCCAGCTCACCATTTGTCACTCGTAGCTCCTACGAGCAGTACTTC. Translation gives CASSPFVTRSSYEQYF.

The V and J genes are TRBV27 and TRBJ1-4; D is unclear. The length of the CDR3 is 15 residues. V lost 5 bases, J lost 0 bases, and 10 bases lay in between. Looked up from germline, CDR1 is MNHEY and CDR2 is SMNVEV (reference sequence). The CDR3 DNA is TGTGCCAGCAGTAGGCAGAGCGCAACTAATGAAAAACTGTTTTTT. As protein: CASSRQSATNEKLFF.

The chain has TRBV5-5 and TRBJ2-3; D remains unclear. CDR1 is SGHKS and CDR2 is YYEKEE in the germline V gene (reference sequence). CDR3 length: 12 residues. The V end lost 4 bases, the J end lost 6 bases, and 9 bases lay between the germline ends. The CDR3 loop is CASSPRVDTQYF. CDR3 nucleotides: TGTGCCAGCAGCCCCCGGGTGGATACGCAGTATTTT.

V and J are TRBV27 and TRBJ2-1, with TRBD2 matching over 7 bases. Germline V lookup: CDR1 MNHEY, CDR2 SMNVEV (reference sequence). This CDR3 has 17 amino acids. Trimming at V came to 2 bases and at J to 2 bases, leaving 9 bases not matched to a gene. The CDR3 nucleotides are TGTGCCAGCAGTTTAGGTCGTTGGCGGGAGCCCTACAATGAGCAGTTCTTC. As protein: CASSLGRWREPYNEQFF.

V is TRBV30 and J is TRBJ1-2; 9 nucleotides agree with TRBD1. J gave up 4 bases and V 3 bases, and 15 bases lay outside the gene matches. The CDR3 runs 17 residues. Germline V gene sequence: CDR1 GTSNPN, CDR2 SVGIG (reference sequence). The CDR3 DNA sequence: TGTGCCTGGAGGGTCCTATCTGTACAGGGGGCGGCCTATGGCTACACCTTC. Encoded protein: CAWRVLSVQGAAYGYTF.

The rearrangement links TRBV18 to TRBJ2-1, with TRBD2 matching 9 bases. This CDR3 is built from 17 residues. The junction had 12 bases not matched to a gene; V was cut back by 1 base and J by 8 bases. Germline CDR1 and CDR2: KGHSH and LQKENI. As DNA, the CDR3 is TGTGCCAGCTCACCACAGCGGGGGGCTAGAAATGTAGATGAGCAGTTCTTC. It is translated as CASSPQRGARNVDEQFF.

This chain connects TRBV19 to TRBJ1-5; D not resolved. From germline, CDR1 is LNHDA and CDR2 SQIVND (reference sequence). The CDR3 consists of 12 residues. V lost 5 bases, J lost 4 bases, and 6 bases lay in between. Here the CDR3 reads CASSPWNQPQHF. The CDR3, as DNA: TGTGCCAGTAGTCCCTGGAATCAGCCCCAGCATTTT.

The rearrangement joins TRBV6-1 to TRBJ2-7, with 9 nucleotides matching TRBD1. CDR1 and CDR2 from the germline V gene are MNHNS and SASEGT. Unmatched junction bases numbered 6, after V lost 6 bases and J lost 6 bases. The CDR3 totals 13 residues. The CDR3 protein is CASSRDRVSEQYF. The CDR3 DNA reads as TGTGCCAGCAGCCGGGACAGGGTCTCCGAGCAGTACTTC.

The V gene is TRBV23-1, the J gene TRBJ2-7; TRBD2 matches 11 bases. TRBV23-1 is identified as an open reading frame with a role that is uncertain. V shed 3 bases, J shed 4 bases, and the junction held 20 bases outside the gene matches. The CDR3 covers 20 residues. CDR3 in amino acids: CASSQPRLAGPPPPEYEQYF. CDR3 DNA: TGCGCCAGCAGTCAGCCACGACTAGCGGGACCTCCCCCCCCCGAATACGAGCAGTACTTC.

The chain couples TRBV18 to TRBJ1-3; tentatively, D is TRBD1 (6 bases). The V and J ends lost 3 bases and 3 bases respectively, with 9 bases between them. This CDR3 contains 14 residues. Germline-derived CDR1 and CDR2 are KGHSH and LQKENI. This CDR3 reads CASSPTGNGNTIYF. The CDR3 DNA is TGTGCCAGCTCACCCACAGGGAATGGAAACACCATATATTTT.

This chain connects TRBV19 to TRBJ2-7; possibly TRBD1 or TRBD2 for D (5 bases each). V was clipped by 3 bases and J by 4 bases, with 13 bases between them. The CDR3 extends over 14 amino acids. Germline V gene sequence: CDR1 LNHDA, CDR2 SQIVND (reference sequence). In nucleotides, the CDR3 is TGTGCCAGTAGTATGGGGGTAGGAGGATACGAGCAGTACTTC. Amino acids: CASSMGVGGYEQYF. The full variable domain, with the rest looked up from reference TRBV19 and TRBJ2-7, is DGGITQSPKYLFRKEGQNVTLSCEQNLNHDAMYWYRQDPGQGLRLIYYSQIVNDFQKGDIAEGYSVSREKKESFPLTVTSAQKNPTAFYLCASSMGVGGYEQYFGPGTRLTVT.

The chain couples TRBV7-1 to TRBJ2-3; TRBD2 agrees at 9 bases. TRBV7-1 falls under the ORF class, with uncertain function. The CDR3 extends over 16 amino acids. The trim removed 4 bases at V and 2 bases at J, leaving 7 bases unmatched. CDR3 in amino acids: CASSLILAGPTDTQYF. CDR3 bases: TGTGCCAGCAGCTTAATCCTAGCGGGGCCCACAGATACGCAGTATTTT.

The chain has TRBV30 and TRBJ2-4, with D unclear. CDR3 length: 11 residues. V gave up 1 base and J gave up 6 bases, with 4 bases separating them. Per the germline V gene, CDR1 is GTSNPN and CDR2 is SVGIG (reference sequence). CDR3 region: CAWSGGNIQYF. For the CDR3, the DNA is TGTGCCTGGAGTGGGGGAAACATTCAGTACTTC.

The rearrangement links TRBV2 to TRBJ2-5; 10 bases are a match to TRBD2. The CDR3 sequence is 15 residues long. CDR1 SNHLY and CDR2 FYNNEI come from the germline V gene. After removal of 1 base from V and 3 bases from J, the junction contained 2 bases not matched to a gene. Here the CDR3 reads CASSEGLAGEETQYF. The CDR3 DNA sequence: TGTGCCAGCAGTGAAGGTCTAGCGGGAGAAGAGACCCAGTACTTC.

The chain recombines TRBV27 with TRBJ1-5; tentative D call: TRBD1 (6 bases). CDR1 and CDR2 (germline): MNHEY, SMNVEV (reference sequence). Deletions cut 6 bases from V and 0 bases from J, with 12 bases between. The CDR3 spans 15 residues. The CDR3 DNA follows: TGTGCCAGCAGGGCGACAGGACGTAGCAATCAGCCCCAGCATTTT. Translated, it gives CASRATGRSNQPQHF.

The chain combines TRBV2 with TRBJ2-3; D is unresolved. CDR3 length equals 12 residues. V lost 10 bases to trimming and J lost 2 bases, with 10 bases between them. Germline CDR1 is SNHLY and CDR2 is FYNNEI. The CDR3 region has the DNA TGTGCCACCTCGACTGTCACAGATACGCAGTATTTT. As protein: CATSTVTDTQYF.